What follows describes a single T cell receptor beta chain. As yet, its antigen is unknown. The record originates from a study of cytomegalovirus exposure and HLA in healthy donors. The wider study: An earlier analysis found some 100 million unique TCR beta sequences from about 179 million T cells. Across around 400 genotyped donors, over 70% landed in the Caucasian-associated ancestry cluster.

Study-level results: One cluster of highly shared sequence variants probably arose as a sequencing artifact.

13 Jbeta primers and 60 Vbeta primers were used for the PCR. Here immunoSEQ multiplex PCR was the method, and the copy in TCRdb shows in-frame clones only, minus some. The sample carries some 150,000 clones, approximately 68% recorded once. The CDR3 consists of 14 residues. Per germline, CDR1 MGHDK and CDR2 SYGVNS. The J segment lost 1 base and the V segment lost 8 bases, leaving 5 bases of the junction unmatched. The sequenced material came from PBMCs. The TCR sequence derives from a man aged 60 to 69 in good health and CMV-seronegative. The genes are TRBV25-1 and TRBJ1-1; the match to TRBD1 covers 9 bases. The CDR3, as DNA: TGTGCCAGCTCCCCGACAGGGGGGAACACTGAAGCTTTCTTT. Amino acid sequence: CASSPTGGNTEAFF.